These T cell receptor beta chains were read from a single sample in a study of cytotoxic CD8 clonotypes in ibrutinib-treated CLL. TCRdb keeps only in-frame clones here, not all; method: immunoSEQ multiplex PCR. The repertoire holds some 120,000 clones, with about 50% as singletons. Specimen: PBMCs, collected after 24 months of ibrutinib treatment. The receptors shown here come from a human donor with chronic lymphocytic leukemia. The CDR3 runs from the conserved cysteine through the conserved F or W. The order of the fields is clone size, V gene, J gene, D gene, CDR3 DNA, CDR3 protein. A D gene is named only where the DNA matches it firmly. The size entry is marked missing in some rows and otherwise reads once, few, many or a size class.

size: -; V: TRBV6-5; J: TRBJ1-2; D: -; DNA: TGTGCCAGCAGTTCCGACGCGAGGACTGGCTACACCTTC; CDR3: CASSSDARTGYTF
size: -; V: TRBV5-8; J: TRBJ2-1; D: TRBD1; DNA: TGTGCCAGCAGCTTTACGGGACAGCCCTACAATGAGCAGTTCTTC; CDR3: CASSFTGQPYNEQFF
size: -; V: TRBV27; J: TRBJ1-1; D: TRBD1; DNA: TGTGCCAGCAGTTTAATACCGGGGGCAGGGGGCCGGGGCACTGAAGCTTTCTTT; CDR3: CASSLIPGAGGRGTEAFF
size: -; V: TRBV27; J: TRBJ1-1; D: -; DNA: TGTGCCAGCAGTTTGAGACAGGAATCTGAAGCTTTCTTT; CDR3: CASSLRQESEAFF
size: few; V: TRBV4-2; J: TRBJ2-3; D: -; DNA: TGTGCCAGCAGCCCCCGGGTTAGCACAGATACGCAGTATTTT; CDR3: CASSPRVSTDTQYF
size: -; V: TRBV29-1; J: TRBJ2-5; D: -; DNA: TGCAGCCTAAAGGCTAGGTTGGAGACCCAGTACTTC; CDR3: CSLKARLETQYF
size: -; V: TRBV29-1; J: TRBJ2-7; D: -; DNA: TGCAGCGTTGAAAAAGTCTCGCGTGAGCAGTACTTC; CDR3: CSVEKVSREQYF
size: -; V: TRBV9; J: TRBJ2-5; D: TRBD2; DNA: TGTGCCAGCAGCCTTTACAGCGGGGGTGGTGAGACCCAGTACTTC; CDR3: CASSLYSGGGETQYF
size: once; V: TRBV6-1; J: TRBJ2-7; D: TRBD1; DNA: TGTGCCAGCCAGGGGGTCGACTCCTACGAGCAGTACTTC; CDR3: CASQGVDSYEQYF
size: few; V: TRBV19; J: TRBJ1-1; D: -; DNA: TGTGCCAGTAGTATAAACCCAGGGTCCAAAGCTTTCTTT; CDR3: CASSINPGSKAFF
size: -; V: TRBV7-3; J: TRBJ2-1; D: -; DNA: TGTGCCAGCAGCCGACTACTAGAGGGTGAGCAGTTCTTC; CDR3: CASSRLLEGEQFF
size: -; V: TRBV5-4; J: TRBJ1-2; D: -; DNA: TGTGCCAGCAGCTTGGCCACAGATTTTTATGGCTACACCTTC; CDR3: CASSLATDFYGYTF
size: -; V: TRBV28; J: TRBJ1-1; D: TRBD1; DNA: TGTGCCAGCAGAATCGCTGACGGACAGGGGAACACTGAAGCTTTCTTT; CDR3: CASRIADGQGNTEAFF
size: few; V: TRBV25-1; J: TRBJ2-2; D: TRBD1; DNA: TGTGCCAGCGGGGACACAGGGGGCAACACCGGGGAGCTGTTTTTT; CDR3: CASGDTGGNTGELFF
size: -; V: TRBV7-8; J: TRBJ2-1; D: -; DNA: TGTGCCAGCAGCTTAGAGTTACTAGCCACCAATGAGCAGTTCTTC; CDR3: CASSLELLATNEQFF
size: -; V: TRBV5-1; J: TRBJ2-7; D: TRBD1; DNA: TGCGCCAGCAGCCCGGACAGGGGCCCCTACGAGCAGTACTTC; CDR3: CASSPDRGPYEQYF
size: -; V: TRBV5-6; J: TRBJ1-2; D: -; DNA: TGTGCCAGCAGCGTCCGGCCAGGCTATGGCTACACCTTC; CDR3: CASSVRPGYGYTF